A single sample is the source of the 10 T cell receptor beta chains below, sequenced in a study of CD8 T cells in Susac syndrome. The RNA, roughly 0.45 to 1 ug, was put through reverse transcription using random hexamers. MiXCR, run by TCRdb on the immunoSEQ multiplex PCR reads, gives a single entry per CDR3 protein. The sample has some 48,000 distinct CDR3 sequences, roughly 92% seen once. Sequencing was performed on CD8+ T cells from PBMCs. These receptors were taken from a human donor in good health.

The V call is TRBV11-2, the J call TRBJ2-1; 7 nucleotides match TRBD2. Unmatched junction bases numbered 9, after V lost 6 bases and J lost 4 bases. The germline V gene encodes CDR1 SGHAT and CDR2 FQNNGV. The CDR3 runs 15 residues. The CDR3 here is CASRSIAGVYNEQFF. DNA for the CDR3: TGTGCCAGCAGGAGTATAGCGGGTGTTTACAATGAGCAGTTCTTC.

The chain is built from TRBV25-1 and TRBJ1-5, with unresolved D. CDR1 is MGHDK and CDR2 is SYGVNS in the germline V gene. The CDR3 runs 13 residues. V gave up 3 bases and J gave up 0 bases, with 3 bases separating them. CDR3: CASSDGSNQPQHF. CDR3 nucleotides: TGTGCCAGCAGTGATGGTAGCAATCAGCCCCAGCATTTT.

This clonotype was recorded a few times. The V and J genes are TRBV6-5 and TRBJ1-1; no firm D call. The CDR3 sequence is 10 residues long. The germline CDR1 and CDR2 sequences are MNHEY and SVGAGI. V lost 6 bases to trimming and J lost 9 bases, with 8 bases between them. CDR3 bases: TGTGCCAGCAGCTCCCACCAAGCTTTCTTT. It yields the protein CASSSHQAFF.

This rearrangement joins TRBV4-3 to TRBJ1-2; the match to TRBD1 covers 7 bases. Germline-derived CDR1 and CDR2 are LGHNA and YSLEER. Trimming at V came to 1 base and at J to 4 bases, leaving 6 bases not matched to a gene. The CDR3 totals 15 residues. The CDR3 loop is CASSQAYRGVYGYTF. The DNA of the CDR3 is TGCGCCAGCAGCCAAGCCTACAGGGGAGTCTATGGCTACACCTTC.

Only a few counts were recorded for this clonotype. V usage is TRBV19 and J usage is TRBJ2-7, with D perhaps TRBD2 (6 bases). Germline values: CDR1 LNHDA, CDR2 SQIVND (reference sequence). Trimming shortened V by 5 bases and J by 1 base, and 9 bases separated the two germline ends. This CDR3 region has 13 residues. The DNA of the CDR3 is TGTGCCAGTAGTTACGGGACTTCCTACGAGCAGTACTTC. Translating it yields CASSYGTSYEQYF.

This chain uses TRBV10-3 with TRBJ1-1; the D is unclear. CDR1 is ENHRY and CDR2 is SYGVKD in the germline V gene. V lost 0 bases, J lost 3 bases, and 2 bases lay in between. This CDR3 contains 12 residues. The CDR3 spells CAISESDTEAFF. The CDR3, as DNA: TGTGCCATCAGTGAGTCAGACACTGAAGCTTTCTTT.

The CDR3 loop reads CASSSPLTSGASTDTQYF. The CDR3 coding sequence is TGTGCCAGCAGCTCCCCCCTGACTAGCGGAGCTAGCACAGATACGCAGTATTTT. The chain has TRBV7-9 and TRBJ2-3; the match to TRBD2 covers 9 bases. After removal of 4 bases from V and 0 bases from J, the junction contained 11 bases not matched to a gene. Germline V gene data show CDR1 as SEHNR and CDR2 as FQNEAQ (reference sequence). The CDR3 sequence is 18 residues long.

The rearrangement links TRBV25-1 to TRBJ1-1, with TRBD1 matching over 9 bases. This CDR3 contains 15 residues. J lost 6 bases, V lost 1 base, and 6 bases had no gene match. CDR1 is MGHDK, CDR2 SYGVNS, per germline. The CDR3 DNA reads as TGTGCCAGCAGTGAATTGCGCGGGACAGGGCCTGAAGCTTTCTTT. This gives the protein CASSELRGTGPEAFF.

The chain is built from TRBV24-1 and TRBJ2-2; tentative D call: TRBD1 (6 bases). Germline CDR1 KGHDR, CDR2 SFDVKD. This CDR3 is built from 14 residues. The ends were cut back, 4 bases at V and 5 bases at J, with 10 bases in the middle. The DNA of the CDR3 is TGTGCCACCAGTGAAACAGGGATGACCGGGGAGCTGTTTTTT. Its translation: CATSETGMTGELFF.

The J gene is TRBJ1-1, the V gene TRBV29-1, with TRBD1 matching over 10 bases. The CDR3 has 11 residues. Germline CDR1 reads SQVTM; CDR2 reads ANQGSEA. J was trimmed by 7 bases and V by 7 bases; bases with no gene match: 3. The CDR3 sequence is CSAWTGGEAFF. The CDR3 bases are TGCAGCGCCTGGACAGGGGGTGAAGCTTTCTTT.